This is a list of T cell receptor beta chains from one sample in a study of T cell responses to AZD1222 COVID-19 vaccine. The data were produced by immunoSEQ multiplex PCR, yet TCRdb's version contains in-frame clones alone and is incomplete. The sample has some 200,000 clones, about 93% seen once. The sequencing here drew on peripheral blood, taken 28 days after the second AZD1222 dose. The receptor source for this set is an adult who received the AZD1222 COVID-19 vaccine. The CDR3 runs from the conserved cysteine through the conserved F or W. Fields, in order: J gene, V gene, CDR3 protein.

j_call: TRBJ1-5
v_call: TRBV11-2
cdr3_aa: CASSLVGGSDQPQHF

j_call: TRBJ2-7
v_call: TRBV5-1
cdr3_aa: CASSLSLRGDQQYF

j_call: TRBJ2-1
v_call: TRBV11-2
cdr3_aa: CASSLAGSSYNEQFF

j_call: TRBJ2-2
v_call: TRBV18
cdr3_aa: CASSPRAGGTGELFF

j_call: TRBJ2-7
v_call: TRBV14
cdr3_aa: CASSQEPDSEADEQYF

j_call: TRBJ2-7
v_call: TRBV5-1
cdr3_aa: CASSPISGGGPYEQYF

j_call: TRBJ2-7
v_call: TRBV6-5
cdr3_aa: CASSRYKDPSYEQYF

j_call: TRBJ2-5
v_call: TRBV5-1
cdr3_aa: CASSLMRARQETQYF

j_call: TRBJ1-1
v_call: TRBV6-2/TRBV6-3
cdr3_aa: CASSPRVGSTEAFF

j_call: TRBJ2-6
v_call: TRBV5-1
cdr3_aa: CASSLGPGANVLTF

j_call: TRBJ1-5
v_call: TRBV4-1
cdr3_aa: CASSQSGNGNQPQHF

j_call: TRBJ2-7
v_call: TRBV5-4
cdr3_aa: CASSLPARGSSYEQYF

j_call: TRBJ1-3
v_call: TRBV4-3
cdr3_aa: CASSQVNLANTIYF

j_call: TRBJ1-2
v_call: TRBV6-5
cdr3_aa: CASRPRPQGSGGYTF

j_call: TRBJ1-2
v_call: TRBV28
cdr3_aa: CASTDSYGYTF

j_call: TRBJ2-5
v_call: TRBV6-2/TRBV6-3
cdr3_aa: CASSYHNFRETQYF

j_call: TRBJ2-1
v_call: TRBV6-2/TRBV6-3
cdr3_aa: CASSYGGYANEQFF

j_call: TRBJ2-1
v_call: TRBV5-1
cdr3_aa: CASALLRDRVRNEQFF

j_call: TRBJ1-2
v_call: TRBV9
cdr3_aa: CASNSRGRGNYGYTF

j_call: TRBJ2-2
v_call: TRBV6-1
cdr3_aa: CASSEEWASGNGELFF

j_call: TRBJ2-6
v_call: TRBV7-9
cdr3_aa: CASSPGQGSYSGANVLTF

j_call: TRBJ1-3
v_call: TRBV5-1
cdr3_aa: CASSSSNQGFGNTIYF

j_call: TRBJ2-2
v_call: TRBV2
cdr3_aa: CASRAASGVTGELFF

j_call: TRBJ2-7
v_call: TRBV6-5
cdr3_aa: CASRMGGDSYEQYF

j_call: TRBJ2-5
v_call: TRBV29-1
cdr3_aa: CSVEPGRGEETQYF

j_call: TRBJ1-1
v_call: TRBV7-9
cdr3_aa: CASSLSDGNTEAFF

j_call: TRBJ1-2
v_call: TRBV6-5
cdr3_aa: CASREAGNYGYTF

j_call: TRBJ1-6
v_call: TRBV5-6
cdr3_aa: CASTRDGGSYNSPLHF

j_call: TRBJ1-1
v_call: TRBV6-5
cdr3_aa: CASSTADTEAFF

j_call: TRBJ2-1
v_call: TRBV5-1
cdr3_aa: CASSDWGSSAYNEQFF

j_call: TRBJ1-2
v_call: TRBV19
cdr3_aa: CASSIVFPAGLDYGYTF

j_call: TRBJ2-7
v_call: TRBV11-1
cdr3_aa: CASSLSPPDEQYF

j_call: TRBJ1-4
v_call: TRBV7-2
cdr3_aa: CASSLVRGGSEKLFF

j_call: TRBJ2-3
v_call: TRBV6-5
cdr3_aa: CASSYGTRSDTQYF

j_call: TRBJ2-7
v_call: TRBV5-1
cdr3_aa: CASSSSGTGAGEQYF

j_call: TRBJ1-6
v_call: TRBV9
cdr3_aa: CASSINSGPTRSPLHF

j_call: TRBJ2-3
v_call: TRBV2
cdr3_aa: CASSGGSSGATDTQYF

j_call: TRBJ1-2
v_call: TRBV25-1
cdr3_aa: CASSDRGTADGYTF

j_call: TRBJ2-2
v_call: TRBV25-1
cdr3_aa: CASSEGGLPGTGELFF

j_call: TRBJ1-5
v_call: TRBV12-3/TRBV12-4
cdr3_aa: CASSLEAVQPQHF

j_call: TRBJ2-1
v_call: TRBV19
cdr3_aa: CASSGQGAYNEQFF

j_call: TRBJ1-4
v_call: TRBV12-2
cdr3_aa: CASRLEVPLTPAFNEKLFF

j_call: TRBJ1-4
v_call: TRBV5-1
cdr3_aa: CASKGTIIGSEKLFF

j_call: TRBJ1-6
v_call: TRBV5-1
cdr3_aa: CASSPRQGGDSPLHF

j_call: TRBJ1-3
v_call: TRBV5-5
cdr3_aa: CASRPWPSGNTIYF

j_call: TRBJ2-7
v_call: TRBV18
cdr3_aa: CASSPGGYTYEQYF

j_call: TRBJ2-5
v_call: TRBV6-5
cdr3_aa: CASSLGTSGRETQYF

j_call: TRBJ1-1
v_call: TRBV18
cdr3_aa: CASSPLTGLNTEAFF

j_call: TRBJ1-4
v_call: TRBV5-1
cdr3_aa: CASSSGRSATNEKLFF

j_call: TRBJ1-1
v_call: TRBV5-1
cdr3_aa: CASNLGGGGPRSEAFF

j_call: TRBJ2-2
v_call: TRBV9
cdr3_aa: CASSASRNTGELFF

j_call: TRBJ1-1
v_call: TRBV18
cdr3_aa: CASSPPSGSRAEAFF